These 32 T cell receptor beta chains came from one sample sequenced in a study of CD8 T cells in Susac syndrome (dated by TCRdb to about 2019). To prepare the library, the immunoSEQ multiplex PCR assay was applied. RNA was extracted using the RNeasy kit, and roughly 0.5 to 1 ug of the RNA was reverse transcribed with random hexamers. TCRdb handled the public reads itself, with Q25 trimming in fastp and clone calling in MiXCR, and kept productive beta chains. Each CDR3 protein appears once, grouped with its most common genes and DNA. This sample comprises roughly 140,000 distinct CDR3 sequences, 94% of them detected only once. Over 0.2% of the sample is taken by the ten largest. Sequenced material: CD8+ T cells from PBMCs. The receptors stem from a human donor with multiple sclerosis.

This chain links TRBV16 with TRBJ2-5; no clear D gene. Trimming stripped 2 bases from V and 2 bases from J, with 18 bases between. CDR1 is KGHSY and CDR2 is FQNENV in the germline V gene. CDR3 length equals 17 residues. This CDR3 reads CASSQIPTFQAQETQYF. The CDR3 DNA sequence: TGTGCCAGCAGCCAAATTCCCACGTTCCAGGCTCAAGAGACCCAGTACTTC.

CDR3 sequence (DNA): TGTGCCAGCACCAGAGGACAGCTCAATCAGCCCCAGCATTTT. This gives the protein CASTRGQLNQPQHF. The chain uses TRBV6-5 and TRBJ1-5; D perhaps matches TRBD1 (6 bases). The CDR3 loop spans 14 amino acids. The ends were cut back, 7 bases at V and 3 bases at J, with 13 bases in the middle. Germline CDR1 and CDR2: MNHEY and SVGAGI.

The rearrangement uses TRBV29-1 and TRBJ2-3; possible D gene TRBD2, 6 bases. CDR3 size: 16 residues. Germline values: CDR1 SQVTM, CDR2 ANQGSEA. The ends were cut back, 3 bases at V and 0 bases at J, with 16 bases in the middle. The CDR3 loop reads CSVEGRGGESTDTQYF. The CDR3 DNA is TGCAGCGTTGAGGGGCGGGGCGGGGAGAGCACAGATACGCAGTATTTT.

The genes are TRBV5-6 and TRBJ2-7; no firm D call. The CDR3 sequence is 13 residues long. Germline V gene sequence: CDR1 SGHDT, CDR2 YYEEEE. V was trimmed by 1 base and J by 3 bases, leaving 8 bases between them. CDR3 DNA: TGTGCCAGCAGCTTGAGGGCCGTCTACGAGCAGTACTTC. It is translated as CASSLRAVYEQYF.

J is TRBJ1-5 and V is TRBV29-1, with TRBD1 matching over 11 bases. Germline V gives CDR1 SQVTM, CDR2 ANQGSEA. Trimming removed 6 bases from V and 7 bases from J; junction bases left unmatched: 5. The CDR3 runs 13 residues. The CDR3 DNA sequence: TGCAGCGTAGGACAGGGGGCAAGCCAGCCCCAGCATTTT. This codes for CSVGQGASQPQHF. Together with reference TRBV29-1 and TRBJ1-5, the CDR3 gives the full variable domain: SAVISQKPSRDICQRGTSLTIQCQVDSQVTMMFWYRQQPGQSLTLIATANQGSEATYESGFVIDKFPISRPNLTFSTLTVSNMSPEDSSIYLCSVGQGASQPQHFGDGTRLSIL.

This clonotype was counted a single time. The rearrangement links TRBV20-1 to TRBJ2-7; D may be TRBD1 (5 bases). Germline CDR1 DFQATT, CDR2 SNEGSKA (reference sequence). Trimming removed 0 bases at V and 6 bases at J, with 15 bases between. The length of the CDR3 is 14 residues. The CDR3 sequence: CSARDLRVGREQYF. CDR3 DNA sequence: TGCAGTGCTAGAGATCTCAGGGTAGGGCGCGAGCAGTACTTC.

The chain links TRBV7-8 to TRBJ1-1; 12 positions match TRBD1. Losses at the gene ends were 5 bases for V and 1 base for J; bases not matched to a gene: 8. Looked up from germline, CDR1 is SGHVS and CDR2 is FQNEAQ. The CDR3 sequence is 17 residues long. CDR3 residues: CASSPGQGAFSNTEAFF. CDR3 nucleotides: TGTGCCAGCAGCCCGGGACAGGGGGCTTTCTCGAACACTGAAGCTTTCTTT.

This rearrangement joins TRBV13 to TRBJ1-6, with D perhaps TRBD1 (5 bases). The V end lost 6 bases, the J end lost 8 bases, and 17 bases lay between the germline ends. Germline V gives CDR1 PRHDT, CDR2 FYEKMQ (reference sequence). The CDR3 sequence is 15 residues long. In DNA form, the CDR3 reads TGTGCCAGCAGTGCCGACCGGGACCTTTATTCACCCCTCCACTTT. Amino acid sequence: CASSADRDLYSPLHF.

The rearrangement links TRBV12-3 or TRBV12-4 to TRBJ2-3; tentatively, D is TRBD2 (5 bases). The CDR3 sequence is 15 residues long. V was clipped by 5 bases and J by 1 base, with 13 bases between them. The CDR3 sequence is CASSVLAWGTDTQYF. DNA for the CDR3: TGTGCCAGCAGTGTCCTAGCCTGGGGCACAGATACGCAGTATTTT.

In its sample, this clonotype was seen once. The gene calls are TRBV20-1 and TRBJ1-6, with 8 positions matching TRBD1. Trimming removed 4 bases from V and 5 bases from J; junction bases left unmatched: 7. From germline, CDR1 is DFQATT and CDR2 SNEGSKA (reference sequence). This CDR3 comprises 15 residues. CDR3 sequence (DNA): TGCAGTGCTAAGTCGGACAGGGTGGATAATTCACCCCTCCACTTT. This sequence encodes CSAKSDRVDNSPLHF.

The V call is TRBV9, the J call TRBJ1-2; weak D call: TRBD1 (6 bases). Germline CDR1 and CDR2: SGDLS and YYNGEE. With 4 bases removed from V and 1 base from J, the gap between germline ends came to 11 bases. The CDR3 sequence is 14 residues long. The CDR3 nucleotides are TGTGCCAGCAGCCCCCGACAGGATAACTATGGCTACACCTTC. This translates into CASSPRQDNYGYTF.

This clonotype appeared a single time. The chain joins TRBV9 to TRBJ2-2; D unclear. CDR3 length: 12 amino acids. Germline assignment: CDR1 SGDLS and CDR2 YYNGEE. Between the trimmed V and J ends, which lost 4 bases and 1 base, there was a span of 2 bases. CDR3 nucleotides: TGTGCCAGCAGCATGAACACCGGGGAGCTGTTTTTT. The encoded protein is CASSMNTGELFF.

This clonotype was seen just once. V and J are TRBV4-3 and TRBJ2-4; D may correspond to TRBD1 or TRBD2 (5 bases each). Trimming shortened V by 0 bases and J by 2 bases, and 11 bases separated the two germline ends. CDR1 LGHNA and CDR2 YSLEER come from the germline V gene. This CDR3 region has 16 residues. The CDR3 reads CASSQDSRGSKNIQYF. CDR3 DNA sequence: TGCGCCAGCAGCCAAGACTCGAGGGGATCCAAAAACATTCAGTACTTC.

This clonotype has a handful of counts. The chain carries TRBV7-9 and TRBJ2-5, with 8 nucleotides matching TRBD2. Germline CDR1 reads SEHNR; CDR2 reads FQNEAQ (reference sequence). The CDR3 sequence is 12 residues long. With 4 bases clipped from V and 5 bases from J, the junction kept 0 bases outside the gene matches. The CDR3 DNA reads TGTGCCAGCAGCTCTAGCGGGGAGACCCAGTACTTC. Translated: CASSSSGETQYF.

With respect to this clonotype: The junction differs from germline at one of its ends, possibly a read error. V and J are TRBV7-7 and TRBJ2-7, with 7 bases that match TRBD1. CDR3 size: 13 residues. Germline V gene data show CDR1 as SSHAT and CDR2 as FNYEAQ (reference sequence). DNA of the CDR3: TGTGCTAGCAGCTTAGGGGGCGGAGACGAGCAGTACTTC. Translation gives CASSLGGGDEQYF. Drawing the rest from reference TRBV7-7 and TRBJ2-7, the complete variable domain is GAGVSQSPRYKVTKRGQDVTLRCDPISSHATLYWYQQALGQGPEFLTYFNYEAQPDKSGLPSDRFSAERPEGSISTLTIQRTEQRDSAMYRCASSLGGGDEQYFGPGTRLTVT.

The gene calls are TRBV25-1 and TRBJ1-2; no firm D call. The CDR3 has 12 residues. The V gene lost 3 bases and the J gene lost 8 bases, with 10 bases spanning the gap. The germline CDR1 and CDR2 sequences are MGHDK and SYGVNS. The CDR3, as DNA: TGTGCCAGCAGTGACGGGTTTCTGGGCTACACCTTC. Translating gives CASSDGFLGYTF.

The table lists this clonotype with a count of one. V and J are TRBV20-1 and TRBJ2-5; 7 bases agree with TRBD2. Germline V gene sequence: CDR1 DFQATT, CDR2 SNEGSKA (reference sequence). The CDR3 length is 14 residues. V was clipped by 5 bases and J by 2 bases; unmatched bases: 8. This CDR3 is CSAPSSGAQETQYF. CDR3 DNA sequence: TGCAGTGCTCCCTCAAGCGGGGCACAAGAGACCCAGTACTTC.

This chain links TRBV5-6 with TRBJ2-4, with D possibly called TRBD1 or TRBD2 (6 bases each). The CDR3 sequence is 14 residues long. Trimming took off 3 bases at V and 9 bases at J, with 16 bases between the two ends. Looked up from germline, CDR1 is SGHDT and CDR2 is YYEEEE. This CDR3 reads CASSSSGGRSIQYF. CDR3 coding DNA: TGTGCCAGCAGCTCGTCTGGGGGGCGAAGCATTCAGTACTTC.

This rearrangement joins TRBV20-1 to TRBJ2-7; TRBD1 is a possible D gene (5 bases). Germline V gives CDR1 DFQATT, CDR2 SNEGSKA (reference sequence). Trimming stripped 5 bases from V and 0 bases from J, with 11 bases between. The CDR3 spans 13 residues. CDR3: CSARQKSSYEQYF. The CDR3 nucleotides read TGCAGTGCTCGACAGAAAAGCTCCTACGAGCAGTACTTC.

V gene TRBV27 combines with J gene TRBJ1-2; TRBD1 agrees at 8 bases. Germline lookup yields CDR1 MNHEY and CDR2 SMNVEV (reference sequence). J lost 8 bases, V lost 10 bases, and 3 bases had no gene match. CDR3 length: 10 residues. The DNA of the CDR3 is TGTGCCACCAGGGGGCTCGGCTACACCTTC. Protein: CATRGLGYTF.

J is TRBJ1-1 and V is TRBV9, with D possibly matching TRBD1 (6 bases). V gave up 4 bases and J gave up 6 bases, with 22 bases separating them. The CDR3 runs 16 residues. Germline CDR1 and CDR2: SGDLS and YYNGEE. The CDR3 bases are TGTGCCAGCAGCCCCCGGAGGGGGGGAAGTAGCGCTGAAGCTTTCTTT. This encodes CASSPRRGGSSAEAFF.

The J gene is TRBJ2-3, the V gene TRBV5-6; D unresolved. Trimming removed 2 bases from V and 1 base from J, with 11 bases in between. Looked up from germline, CDR1 is SGHDT and CDR2 is YYEEEE. This CDR3 is 15 amino acids long. The CDR3 DNA is TGTGCCAGCAGCTTATTTCGGACGGGCACAGATACGCAGTATTTT. Protein: CASSLFRTGTDTQYF.

The chain recombines TRBV12-3 or TRBV12-4 with TRBJ1-1; the D gene is possibly TRBD1 (5 bases). CDR3 size: 17 residues. V was clipped by 6 bases and J by 0 bases, with 20 bases between them. CDR3 bases: TGTGCCAGCAGACCTATGGGGGACGGAACCCTGAACACTGAAGCTTTCTTT. Residues: CASRPMGDGTLNTEAFF.

This chain joins TRBV20-1 and TRBJ1-2; a weak D match, TRBD1 (5 bases). This CDR3 comprises 13 residues. V lost 0 bases, J lost 10 bases, and 15 bases lay in between. The germline V gene has CDR1 DFQATT and CDR2 SNEGSKA (reference sequence). The CDR3 spells CSARDRDSRVYTF. CDR3 coding DNA: TGCAGTGCTAGAGATCGAGACAGCCGGGTCTACACCTTC.

The chain links TRBV9 to TRBJ2-2; tentative D call: TRBD1 (5 bases). Germline V gene lookup returns CDR1 SGDLS and CDR2 YYNGEE. V was clipped by 3 bases and J by 0 bases, with 12 bases between them. CDR3 length: 16 amino acids. The CDR3 loop reads CASSALRVANTGELFF. CDR3 nucleotides: TGTGCCAGCAGCGCCCTCAGGGTCGCGAACACCGGGGAGCTGTTTTTT. Full variable domain (rest looked up from reference TRBV9 and TRBJ2-2): DSGVTQTPKHLITATGQRVTLRCSPRSGDLSVYWYQQSLDQGLQFLIQYYNGEERAKGNILERFSAQQFPDLHSELNLSSLELGDSALYFCASSALRVANTGELFFGEGSRLTVL.

The chain combines TRBV5-1 with TRBJ1-2, with TRBD1 as a possible D gene (5 bases). The V gene's germline CDR1 is SGHRS and CDR2 YFSETQ. The CDR3 extends over 15 amino acids. V was shortened by 1 base and J by 4 bases, with 14 bases between the two germline ends. In DNA form, the CDR3 reads TGCGCCAGCAGCTTGTCCCCTCAGGGAGTCTATGGCTACACCTTC. Protein: CASSLSPQGVYGYTF.

The chain recombines TRBV28 with TRBJ1-5; the D is unclear. Trimming stripped 6 bases from V and 0 bases from J, with 15 bases between. Per germline, CDR1 MDHEN and CDR2 SYDVKM. This CDR3 is 16 amino acids long. CDR3: CASRWFQTPSNQPQHF. The CDR3 DNA sequence: TGTGCCAGCAGATGGTTCCAGACACCTAGCAATCAGCCCCAGCATTTT.

J is TRBJ2-4 and V is TRBV6-1; 9 nucleotides align to TRBD2. V dropped 2 bases and J dropped 0; count of bases not matched to a gene: 8. Per germline, CDR1 MNHNS and CDR2 SASEGT. The CDR3 is 18 amino acids. The CDR3: CASSELASGALAKNIQYF. The CDR3 DNA is TGTGCCAGCAGTGAATTGGCTAGCGGGGCCCTAGCCAAAAACATTCAGTACTTC.

This clonotype has just one count. The chain combines TRBV20-1 with TRBJ1-6, with a weak D call TRBD1 (5 bases). This CDR3 is built from 14 residues. Germline V gene sequence: CDR1 DFQATT, CDR2 SNEGSKA (reference sequence). The ends were cut back, 0 bases at V and 13 bases at J, with 16 bases in the middle. The CDR3 loop is CSARDQGREYPLHF. As DNA, the CDR3 is TGCAGTGCTAGAGATCAGGGCAGGGAATATCCCCTCCACTTT.

V usage is TRBV27 and J usage is TRBJ2-2; D call uncertain. The CDR3 loop spans 12 amino acids. Germline CDR1 is MNHEY and CDR2 is SMNVEV (reference sequence). Trimming removed 8 bases at V and 5 bases at J, with 9 bases between. The DNA of the CDR3 is TGTGCCAGCTCCCTGATAACCGGGGAGCTGTTTTTT. Its protein is CASSLITGELFF.

The chain links TRBV9 to TRBJ1-2; D perhaps matches TRBD1 (5 bases). The germline CDR1 and CDR2 sequences are SGDLS and YYNGEE. The CDR3 contains 16 residues. Trimming shortened V by 1 base and J by 7 bases, and 20 bases separated the two germline ends. This CDR3 is CASSVRGGDILRGYTF. The CDR3 nucleotides read TGTGCCAGCAGCGTACGTGGGGGTGATATTCTTCGTGGCTACACCTTC.

J is TRBJ2-5 and V is TRBV18, with D perhaps matching TRBD1 (6 bases). Per the germline V gene, CDR1 is KGHSH and CDR2 is LQKENI. Trimming left V 0 bases short and J 2 bases short, with 7 bases between. There are 14 residues in the CDR3. The DNA of the CDR3 is TGTGCCAGCTCACCACCTACAGGGCAAGAGACCCAGTACTTC. It is translated as CASSPPTGQETQYF.